This T cell receptor (beta chain) emerged from a study of cytomegalovirus exposure and HLA in healthy donors. For the study at large: Unique TCRs from HLA-typed donors, 70 million to 100 million of them, were held in an early data release.

Germline-derived CDR1 and CDR2 are MNHEY and SMNVEV (reference sequence). Trimming took 7 bases from V and 2 from J, leaving 12 bases between them. The CDR3 is 14 residues long. Use of 60 Vbeta and 13 Jbeta primers characterized the PCR. TCRdb keeps only in-frame clones here, not all; method: immunoSEQ multiplex PCR. The sample has 150,000 to 200,000 clones, roughly 85% seen once. The table lists this clone with a count of one. Its matching antigen is unknown. Points from the study as a whole: Apparent HLA restriction characterized most CMV-associated TCR beta chains in a later analysis. Presence/absence analysis assumed near-uniform sequencing depth across donors.

The sample comprised PBMCs. This receptor was identified in a man younger than 35 in good health and CMV-seropositive. The rearrangement joins TRBV27 to TRBJ2-1, with a possible D match to TRBD1 (6 bases). The CDR3 spells CASTTGSPYNEQFF. CDR3 bases: TGTGCCAGCACTACAGGGTCACCCTACAATGAGCAGTTCTTC.